This T cell receptor (beta chain) originates from a study of OX40 agonist ivuxolimab in advanced cancers. J lost 5 bases, V lost 5 bases, and 4 bases had no gene match. The germline V gene encodes CDR1 KGHSH and CDR2 LQKENI. This CDR3 spans 13 amino acids. Only in-frame clones appear in the TCRdb table, and some are missing; sequencing was by immunoSEQ multiplex PCR. The sample has tens of thousands of clones, roughly 90% seen once; the top ten hold around 0.38%. This receptor was obtained from an adult with an advanced solid tumor such as melanoma, head and neck, liver or kidney cancer. This rearrangement joins TRBV18 to TRBJ2-7; 9 bases match TRBD1. The specimen was CD4+ or CD8+ T cells sorted from blood, collected in a trial of the OX40 agonist ivuxolimab. The CDR3 region is CASSAGTGNEQYF. DNA of the CDR3: TGTGCCAGCTCAGCGGGGACAGGGAACGAGCAGTACTTC.